This TCR beta chain was found in a study of shared clonotypes between healthy human individuals. Study summary: Per-donor plates numbered three CD4 naive, three CD4 memory, two CD8 naive and one CD8 memory.

The assay ran at deep level. Repertoires were generated with immunoSEQ multiplex PCR, while TCRdb's copy carries only in-frame clones and drops some. In the table there are about 1 million clones, around 74% of which are singletons. Every donor, a Caucasian adult, lived in Nashville, Tennessee. Germline V CDR1 and CDR2: LNHDA, SQIVND (reference sequence). V dropped 7 bases and J dropped 5 bases, with 18 bases sitting between them. The CDR3 totals 15 residues. This TCR was recovered from a man between 18 and 29 years old in good health. The J gene is TRBJ1-5, the V gene TRBV19, with D perhaps TRBD1 (5 bases). Sequenced sample: memory CD4+ T cells sorted from blood. Regarding subset: CD45RA-negative fraction. CDR3 DNA sequence: TGTGCCAGTACCTTCAACGGGGGAGGTTATCAGCCCCAGCATTTT. This encodes CASTFNGGGYQPQHF.